A selection of T cell receptor beta chains follows, all from one sample in a study of blood T cell repertoires in COVID-19. Here immunoSEQ multiplex PCR was the method, and the copy in TCRdb shows in-frame clones only, minus some. The table records a few hundred thousand clones, about 88% of them present only once. Source material: peripheral blood. The receptor set was obtained from a man between 60 and 75 years old with acute or convalescent COVID-19. The CDR3 runs from the conserved cysteine through the conserved F or W. Each record gives: J gene, V gene, CDR3 protein.

TRBJ1-2 TRBV28 CASSFNYYGYTF
TRBJ2-7 TRBV28 CASSQGPYYEQYF
TRBJ1-1 TRBV6-8 CASTETRAEEDTEAFF
TRBJ2-1 TRBV5-4 CASSYRTGADYNEQFF
TRBJ2-7 TRBV11-3 CASSFRTAYEQYF
TRBJ2-5 TRBV7-2 CASSSSGGATQYF
TRBJ1-2 TRBV7-2 CASSERGAGGGTRGYTF
TRBJ2-2 TRBV28 CASRTQGAGTGELFF
TRBJ2-3 TRBV7-2 CASSPGRAGATDTQYF
TRBJ2-7 TRBV3-1/TRBV3-2 CASSGQYRPSYEQYF
TRBJ1-2 TRBV4-1 CASSQVWSGPANYGYTF
TRBJ2-1 TRBV5-1 CASRGAGGYNEQFF
TRBJ2-4 TRBV7-9 CASSLGHNIQYF
TRBJ2-5 TRBV5-8 CASSRGQGVQETQYF
TRBJ1-6 TRBV21-1 CASSKTEGLGGSPLHF
TRBJ2-3 TRBV11-2 CASSPRPGLAGEDTQYF